This T cell receptor beta chain was documented in a study of identical twins. One entry per CDR3 protein, called by TCRdb with MiXCR from the 5' RACE reads. This sample has about 720,000 distinct CDR3 sequences, with 8% to 9% found just once. On this clonotype itself: What it binds is unknown.

From germline, CDR1 is SGHRS and CDR2 YFSETQ. V shed 5 bases and J 2 bases; nucleotides not matched to a gene: 5. The CDR3 covers 14 residues. Study-level points and caveats: Out-of-frame alpha sequences shared between twins exhibited an excess of low generation probability.

In addition, the sample was reused for a study of yellow fever vaccine responses in identical twins.

The material sequenced was PBMCs. This chain connects TRBV5-1 to TRBJ2-7, with 9 bases that match TRBD1. This TCR came from a woman under 30 in good health. The CDR3 coding sequence is TGCGCCAGCAGGGCGGGGACAGGGCCCTACGAGCAGTACTTC. Its translation is CASRAGTGPYEQYF.